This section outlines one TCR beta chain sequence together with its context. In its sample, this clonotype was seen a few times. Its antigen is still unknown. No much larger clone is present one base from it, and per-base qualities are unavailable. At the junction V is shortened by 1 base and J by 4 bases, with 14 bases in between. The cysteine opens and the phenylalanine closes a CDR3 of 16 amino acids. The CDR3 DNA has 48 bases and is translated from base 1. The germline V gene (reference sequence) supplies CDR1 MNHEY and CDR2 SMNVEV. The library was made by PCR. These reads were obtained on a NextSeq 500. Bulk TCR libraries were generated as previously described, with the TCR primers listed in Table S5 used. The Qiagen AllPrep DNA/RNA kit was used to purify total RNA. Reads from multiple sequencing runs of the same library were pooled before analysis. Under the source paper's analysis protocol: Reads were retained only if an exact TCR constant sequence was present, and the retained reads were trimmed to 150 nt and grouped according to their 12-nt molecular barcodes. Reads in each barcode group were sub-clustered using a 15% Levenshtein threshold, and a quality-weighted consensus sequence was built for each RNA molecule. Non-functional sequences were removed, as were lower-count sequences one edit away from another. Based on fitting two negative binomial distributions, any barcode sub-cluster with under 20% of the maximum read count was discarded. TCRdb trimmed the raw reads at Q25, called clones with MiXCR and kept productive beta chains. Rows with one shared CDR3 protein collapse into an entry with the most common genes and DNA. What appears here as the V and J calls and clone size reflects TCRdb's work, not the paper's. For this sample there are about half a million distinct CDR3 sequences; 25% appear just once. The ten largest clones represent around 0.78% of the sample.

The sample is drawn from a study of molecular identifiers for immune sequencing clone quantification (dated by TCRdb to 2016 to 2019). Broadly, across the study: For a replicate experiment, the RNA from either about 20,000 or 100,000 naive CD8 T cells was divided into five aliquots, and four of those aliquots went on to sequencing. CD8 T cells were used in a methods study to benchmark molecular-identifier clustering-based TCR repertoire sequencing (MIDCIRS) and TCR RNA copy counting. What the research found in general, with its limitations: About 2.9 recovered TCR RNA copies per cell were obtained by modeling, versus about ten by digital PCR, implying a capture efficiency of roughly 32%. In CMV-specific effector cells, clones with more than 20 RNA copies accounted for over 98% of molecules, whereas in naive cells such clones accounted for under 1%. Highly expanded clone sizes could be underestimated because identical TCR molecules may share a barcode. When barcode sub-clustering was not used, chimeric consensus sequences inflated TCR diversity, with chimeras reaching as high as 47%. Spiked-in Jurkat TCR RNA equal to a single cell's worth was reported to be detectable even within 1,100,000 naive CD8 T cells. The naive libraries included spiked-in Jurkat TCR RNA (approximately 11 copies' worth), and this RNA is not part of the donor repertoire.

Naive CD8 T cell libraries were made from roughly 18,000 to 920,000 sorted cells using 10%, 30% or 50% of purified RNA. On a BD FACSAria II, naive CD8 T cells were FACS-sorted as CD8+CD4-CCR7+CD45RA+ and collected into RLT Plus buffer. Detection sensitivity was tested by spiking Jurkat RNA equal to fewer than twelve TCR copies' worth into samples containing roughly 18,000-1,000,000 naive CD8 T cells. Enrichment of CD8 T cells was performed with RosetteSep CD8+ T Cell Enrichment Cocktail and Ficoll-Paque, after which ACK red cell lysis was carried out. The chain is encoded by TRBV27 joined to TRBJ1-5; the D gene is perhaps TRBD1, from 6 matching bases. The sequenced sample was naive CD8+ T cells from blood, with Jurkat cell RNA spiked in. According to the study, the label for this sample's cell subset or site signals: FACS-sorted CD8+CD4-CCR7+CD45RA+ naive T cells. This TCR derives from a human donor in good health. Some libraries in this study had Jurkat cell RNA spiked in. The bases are TGTGCCAGCAGTTTATACGGTCAGGGGAATAATCAGCCCCAGCATTTT. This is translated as CASSLYGQGNNQPQHF.